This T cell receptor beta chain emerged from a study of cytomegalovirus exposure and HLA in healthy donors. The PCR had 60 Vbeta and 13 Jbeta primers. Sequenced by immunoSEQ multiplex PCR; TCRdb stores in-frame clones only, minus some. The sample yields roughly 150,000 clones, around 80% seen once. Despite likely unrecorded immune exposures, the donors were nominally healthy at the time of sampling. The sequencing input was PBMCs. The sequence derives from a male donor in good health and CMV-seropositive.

This chain's CDR3 is CASSIGQLFYGYTF. The CDR3 region has the DNA TGTGCCAGTAGTATTGGGCAGCTCTTCTATGGCTACACCTTC. The chain has TRBV19 and TRBJ1-2, with D uncertain. Germline CDR1 LNHDA, CDR2 SQIVND (reference sequence). The CDR3 contains 14 residues. The V gene lost 3 bases and the J gene lost 4 bases, with 12 bases spanning the gap.